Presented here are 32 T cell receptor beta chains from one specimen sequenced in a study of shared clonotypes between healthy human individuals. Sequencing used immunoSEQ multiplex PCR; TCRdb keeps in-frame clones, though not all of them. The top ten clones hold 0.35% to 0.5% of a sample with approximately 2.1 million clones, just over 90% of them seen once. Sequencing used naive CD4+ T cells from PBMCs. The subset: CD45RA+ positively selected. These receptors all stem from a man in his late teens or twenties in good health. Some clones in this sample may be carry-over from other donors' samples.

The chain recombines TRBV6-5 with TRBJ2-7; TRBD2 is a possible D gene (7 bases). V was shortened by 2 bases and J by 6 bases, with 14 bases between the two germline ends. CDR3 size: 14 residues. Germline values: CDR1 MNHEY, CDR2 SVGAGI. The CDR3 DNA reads TGTGCCAGCAGTTACCAGGGAGGGGGGGGCGAGCAGTACTTC. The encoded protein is CASSYQGGGGEQYF.

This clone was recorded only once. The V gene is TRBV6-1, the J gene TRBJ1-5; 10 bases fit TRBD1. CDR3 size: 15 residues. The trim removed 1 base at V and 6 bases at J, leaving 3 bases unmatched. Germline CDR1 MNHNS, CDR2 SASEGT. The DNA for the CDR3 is TGTGCCAGCAGTGAAGGAAGGACAGGGGGTCAGCCCCAGCATTTT. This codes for CASSEGRTGGQPQHF.

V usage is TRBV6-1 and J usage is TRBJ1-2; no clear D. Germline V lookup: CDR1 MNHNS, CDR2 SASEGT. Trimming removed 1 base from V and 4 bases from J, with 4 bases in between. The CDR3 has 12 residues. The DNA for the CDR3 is TGTGCCAGCAGTGAAGTGGTCTATGGCTACACCTTC. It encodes CASSEVVYGYTF.

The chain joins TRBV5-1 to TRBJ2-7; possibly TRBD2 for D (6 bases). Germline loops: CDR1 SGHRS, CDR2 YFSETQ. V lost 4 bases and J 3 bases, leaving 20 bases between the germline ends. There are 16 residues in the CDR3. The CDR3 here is CASSPAPDPGVYEQYF. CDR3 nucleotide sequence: TGCGCCAGCAGCCCAGCCCCTGACCCGGGGGTCTACGAGCAGTACTTC.

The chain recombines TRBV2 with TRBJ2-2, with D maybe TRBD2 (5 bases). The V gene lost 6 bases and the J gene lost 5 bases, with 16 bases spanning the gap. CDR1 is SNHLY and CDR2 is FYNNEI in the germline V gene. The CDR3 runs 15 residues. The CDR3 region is CASSRTGRTTGELFF. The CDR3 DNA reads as TGTGCCAGCAGCCGGACGGGGAGAACGACCGGGGAGCTGTTTTTT.

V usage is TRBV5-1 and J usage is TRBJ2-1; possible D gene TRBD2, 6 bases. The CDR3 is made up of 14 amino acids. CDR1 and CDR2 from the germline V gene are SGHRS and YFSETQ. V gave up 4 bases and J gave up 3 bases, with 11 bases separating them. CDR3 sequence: CASSGGDFYNEQFF. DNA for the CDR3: TGCGCCAGCAGCGGCGGGGACTTCTACAATGAGCAGTTCTTC.

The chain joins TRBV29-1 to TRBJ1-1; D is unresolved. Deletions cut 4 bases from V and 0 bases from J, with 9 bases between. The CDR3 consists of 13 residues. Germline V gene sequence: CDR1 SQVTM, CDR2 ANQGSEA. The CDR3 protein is CSVASDLNTEAFF. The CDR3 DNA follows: TGCAGCGTTGCCAGCGACTTGAACACTGAAGCTTTCTTT.

DNA for the CDR3: TGTGCCAGCAGTGATCCCAGACTAGCGGGGAGCTCCTACGAGCAGTACTTC. Its translation: CASSDPRLAGSSYEQYF. The chain recombines TRBV6-1 with TRBJ2-7, with 11 bases identical to TRBD2. The V gene's germline CDR1 is MNHNS and CDR2 SASEGT. The CDR3 has 17 amino acids. The V gene end was trimmed by 3 bases and the J gene end by 0 bases; junction bases not matched to a gene: 7.

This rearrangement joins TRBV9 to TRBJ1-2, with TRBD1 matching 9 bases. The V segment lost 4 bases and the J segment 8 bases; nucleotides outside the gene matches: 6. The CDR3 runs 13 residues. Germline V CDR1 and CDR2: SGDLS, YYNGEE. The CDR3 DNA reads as TGTGCCAGCAGCCCGGACAGGGGTAGAGGCTACACCTTC. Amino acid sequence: CASSPDRGRGYTF.

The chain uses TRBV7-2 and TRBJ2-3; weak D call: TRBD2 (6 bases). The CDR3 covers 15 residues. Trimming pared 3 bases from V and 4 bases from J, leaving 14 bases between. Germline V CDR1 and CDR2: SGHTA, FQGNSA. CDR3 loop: CASSFMAGLADTQYF. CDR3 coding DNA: TGTGCCAGCAGCTTCATGGCGGGACTCGCAGATACGCAGTATTTT.

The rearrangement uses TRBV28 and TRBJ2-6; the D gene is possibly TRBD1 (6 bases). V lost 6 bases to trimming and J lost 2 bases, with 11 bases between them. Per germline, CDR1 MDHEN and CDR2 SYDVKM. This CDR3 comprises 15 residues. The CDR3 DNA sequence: TGTGCCAGCAGGGGTCAGGGGACTGGGGCCAACGTCCTGACTTTC. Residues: CASRGQGTGANVLTF.

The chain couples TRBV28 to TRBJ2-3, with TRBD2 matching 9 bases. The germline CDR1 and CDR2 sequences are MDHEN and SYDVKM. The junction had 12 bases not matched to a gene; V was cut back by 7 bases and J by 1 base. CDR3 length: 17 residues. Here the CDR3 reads CASTQAGGRARTDTQYF. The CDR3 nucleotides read TGTGCCAGCACCCAGGCGGGAGGGAGAGCTCGCACAGATACGCAGTATTTT.

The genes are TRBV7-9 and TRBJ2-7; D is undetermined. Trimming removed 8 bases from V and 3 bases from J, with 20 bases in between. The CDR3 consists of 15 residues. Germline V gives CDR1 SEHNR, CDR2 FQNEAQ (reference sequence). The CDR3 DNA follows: TGTGCCAGCGGGGTACCCAGGACCTCATTCTACGAGCAGTACTTC. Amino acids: CASGVPRTSFYEQYF. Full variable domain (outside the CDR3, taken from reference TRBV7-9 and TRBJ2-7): DTGVSQNPRHKITKRGQNVTFRCDPISEHNRLYWYRQTLGQGPEFLTYFQNEAQLEKSRLLSDRFSAERPKGSFSTLEIQRTEQGDSAMYLCASGVPRTSFYEQYFGPGTRLTVT.

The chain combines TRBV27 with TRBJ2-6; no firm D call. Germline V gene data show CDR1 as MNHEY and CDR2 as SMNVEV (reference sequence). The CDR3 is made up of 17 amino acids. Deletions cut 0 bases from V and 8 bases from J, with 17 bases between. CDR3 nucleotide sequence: TGTGCCAGCAGTTTATCCCCTAGGACGCCTCTTACCAACGTCCTGACTTTC. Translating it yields CASSLSPRTPLTNVLTF.

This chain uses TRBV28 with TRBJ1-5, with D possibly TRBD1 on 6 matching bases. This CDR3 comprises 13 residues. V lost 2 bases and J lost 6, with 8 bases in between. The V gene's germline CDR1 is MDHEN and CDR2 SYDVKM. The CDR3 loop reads CASSLRGTQPQHF. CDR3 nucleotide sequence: TGTGCCAGCAGTTTAAGGGGGACTCAGCCCCAGCATTTT.

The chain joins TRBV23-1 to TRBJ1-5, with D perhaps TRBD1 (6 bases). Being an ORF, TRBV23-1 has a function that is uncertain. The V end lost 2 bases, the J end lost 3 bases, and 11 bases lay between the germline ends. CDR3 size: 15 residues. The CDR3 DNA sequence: TGCGCCAGCAGTCAAGCGGACAGAAACAATCAGCCCCAGCATTTT. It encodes CASSQADRNNQPQHF.

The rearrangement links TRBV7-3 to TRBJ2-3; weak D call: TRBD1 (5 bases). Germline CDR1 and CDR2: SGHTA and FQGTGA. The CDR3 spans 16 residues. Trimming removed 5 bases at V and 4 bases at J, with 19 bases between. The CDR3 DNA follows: TGTGCCAGCAGCCAATGGGGCTCGTCGGTGGCAGATACGCAGTATTTT. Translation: CASSQWGSSVADTQYF.

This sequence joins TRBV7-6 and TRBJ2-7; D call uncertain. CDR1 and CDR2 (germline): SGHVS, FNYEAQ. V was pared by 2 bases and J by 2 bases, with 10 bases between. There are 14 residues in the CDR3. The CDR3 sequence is CASSLPGPTYEQYF. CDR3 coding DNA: TGTGCCAGCAGCTTACCCGGACCTACCTACGAGCAGTACTTC.

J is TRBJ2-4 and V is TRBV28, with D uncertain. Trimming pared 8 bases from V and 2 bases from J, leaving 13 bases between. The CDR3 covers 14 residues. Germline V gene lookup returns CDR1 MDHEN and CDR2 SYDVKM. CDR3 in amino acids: CASEPVGSKNIQYF. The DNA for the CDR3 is TGTGCCAGCGAACCCGTTGGGTCCAAAAACATTCAGTACTTC. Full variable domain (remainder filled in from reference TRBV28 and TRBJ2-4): DVKVTQSSRYLVKRTGEKVFLECVQDMDHENMFWYRQDPGLGLRLIYFSYDVKMKEKGDIPEGYSVSREKKERFSLILESASTNQTSMYLCASEPVGSKNIQYFGAGTRLSVL.

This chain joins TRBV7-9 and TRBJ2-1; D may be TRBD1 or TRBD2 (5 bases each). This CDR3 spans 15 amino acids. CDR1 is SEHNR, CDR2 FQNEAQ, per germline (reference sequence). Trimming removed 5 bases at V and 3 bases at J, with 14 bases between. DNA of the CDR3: TGTGCCAGCAGCGCGACTGTGGGGGTCTACAATGAGCAGTTCTTC. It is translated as CASSATVGVYNEQFF.

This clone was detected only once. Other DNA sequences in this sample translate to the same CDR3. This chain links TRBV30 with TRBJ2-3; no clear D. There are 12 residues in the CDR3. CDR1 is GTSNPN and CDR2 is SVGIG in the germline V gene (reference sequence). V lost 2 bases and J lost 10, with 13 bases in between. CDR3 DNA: TGTGCCTGGAGTCTGGTCCTAATTCCGCAGTATTTT. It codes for CAWSLVLIPQYF.

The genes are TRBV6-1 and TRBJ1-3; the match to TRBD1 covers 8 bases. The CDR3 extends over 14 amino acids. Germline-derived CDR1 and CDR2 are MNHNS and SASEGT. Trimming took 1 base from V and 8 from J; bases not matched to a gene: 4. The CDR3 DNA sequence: TGTGCCAGCAGTGAAGGGACAGGGTCGGACACCATATATTTT. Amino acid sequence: CASSEGTGSDTIYF.

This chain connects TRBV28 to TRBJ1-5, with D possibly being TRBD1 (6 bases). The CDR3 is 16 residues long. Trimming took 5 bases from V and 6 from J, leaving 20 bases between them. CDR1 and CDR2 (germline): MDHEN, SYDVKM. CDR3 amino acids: CASSSGDTPQFQPQHF. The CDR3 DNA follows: TGTGCCAGCAGTAGCGGGGACACACCTCAGTTTCAGCCCCAGCATTTT.

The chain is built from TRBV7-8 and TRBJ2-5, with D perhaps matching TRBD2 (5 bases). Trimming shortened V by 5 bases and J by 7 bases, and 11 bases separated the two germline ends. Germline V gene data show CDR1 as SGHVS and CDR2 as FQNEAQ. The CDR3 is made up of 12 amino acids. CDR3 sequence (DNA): TGTGCCAGCAGCCCAAGCGGTCCGACCCAGTACTTC. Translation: CASSPSGPTQYF.

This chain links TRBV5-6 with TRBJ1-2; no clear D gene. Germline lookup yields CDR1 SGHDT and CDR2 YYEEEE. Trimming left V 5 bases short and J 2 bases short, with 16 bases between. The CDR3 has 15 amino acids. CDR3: CASRPDPRGNYGYTF. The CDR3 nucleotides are TGTGCCAGCAGGCCGGACCCCCGGGGAAACTATGGCTACACCTTC.

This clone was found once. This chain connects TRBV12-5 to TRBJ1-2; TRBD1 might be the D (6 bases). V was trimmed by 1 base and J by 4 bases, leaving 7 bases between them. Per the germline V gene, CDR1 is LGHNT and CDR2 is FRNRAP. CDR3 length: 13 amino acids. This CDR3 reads CASGLADSYGYTF. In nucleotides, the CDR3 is TGTGCTAGTGGTTTGGCGGACAGCTATGGCTACACCTTC. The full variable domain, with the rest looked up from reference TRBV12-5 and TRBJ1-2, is DARVTQTPRHKVTEMGQEVTMRCQPILGHNTVFWYRQTMMQGLELLAYFRNRAPLDDSGMPKDRFSAEMPDATLATLKIQPSEPRDSAVYFCASGLADSYGYTFGSGTRLTVV.

CDR3 nucleotide sequence: TGTGCCAGCAGCGTGAGAATAGCGGGAGGGACCTACAATGAGCAGTTCTTC. This sequence encodes CASSVRIAGGTYNEQFF. V and J are TRBV9 and TRBJ2-1; TRBD2 aligns across 11 bases. The germline V gene has CDR1 SGDLS and CDR2 YYNGEE. The CDR3 runs 17 residues. V was pared by 2 bases and J by 2 bases, with 6 bases of the junction left unmatched.

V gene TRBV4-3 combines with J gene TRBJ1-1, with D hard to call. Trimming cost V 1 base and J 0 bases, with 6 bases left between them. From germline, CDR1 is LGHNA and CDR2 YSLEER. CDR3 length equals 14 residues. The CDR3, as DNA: TGCGCCAGCAGCCAAGTTAGGATGAACACTGAAGCTTTCTTT. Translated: CASSQVRMNTEAFF.

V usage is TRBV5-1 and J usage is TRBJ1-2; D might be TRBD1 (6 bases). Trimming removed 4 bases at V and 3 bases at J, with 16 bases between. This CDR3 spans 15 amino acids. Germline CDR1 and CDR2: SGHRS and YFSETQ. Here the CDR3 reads CASSVDYRVDYGYTF. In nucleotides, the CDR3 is TGCGCCAGCAGCGTGGATTACAGGGTGGACTATGGCTACACCTTC. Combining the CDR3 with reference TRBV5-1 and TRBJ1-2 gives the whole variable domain KAGVTQTPRYLIKTRGQQVTLSCSPISGHRSVSWYQQTPGQGLQFLFEYFSETQRNKGNFPGRFSGRQFSNSRSEMNVSTLELGDSALYLCASSVDYRVDYGYTFGSGTRLTVV.

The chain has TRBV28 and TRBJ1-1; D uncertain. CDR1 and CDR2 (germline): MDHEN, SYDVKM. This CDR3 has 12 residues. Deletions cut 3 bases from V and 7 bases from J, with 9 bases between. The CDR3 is CASSFRPVEAFF. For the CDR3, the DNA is TGTGCCAGCAGTTTTCGCCCTGTTGAAGCTTTCTTT.

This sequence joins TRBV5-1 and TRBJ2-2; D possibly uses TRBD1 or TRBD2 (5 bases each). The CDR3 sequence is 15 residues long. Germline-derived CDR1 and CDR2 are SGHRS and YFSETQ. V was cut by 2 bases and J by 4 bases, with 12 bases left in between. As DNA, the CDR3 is TGCGCCAGCAGCTTCGAAGGGACCGGCACCGGGGAGCTGTTTTTT. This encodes CASSFEGTGTGELFF.

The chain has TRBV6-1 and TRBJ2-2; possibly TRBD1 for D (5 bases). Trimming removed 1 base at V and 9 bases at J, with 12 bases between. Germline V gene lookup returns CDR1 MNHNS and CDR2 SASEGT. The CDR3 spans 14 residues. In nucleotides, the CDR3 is TGTGCCAGCAGTGAAGTCCGGACACCCAGGGAGCTGTTTTTT. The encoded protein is CASSEVRTPRELFF.